The 13 T cell receptor beta chains reported below all come from one sample, sequenced in a study. TCRdb re-derived calls from the RT-PCR reads in MiXCR, one entry per CDR3 protein. The top ten hold 3.6% of the sample, which has about 680,000 distinct CDR3 sequences, more than 13% seen once. The sample consisted of memory CD4+ T cells from blood. All receptors come from a female donor in good health, serving as a healthy control.

This clonotype was picked up a small number of times. This chain joins TRBV4-3 and TRBJ2-1; D is possibly TRBD1 or TRBD2 (6 bases each). Germline V gene data show CDR1 as LGHNA and CDR2 as YSLEER. The CDR3 sequence is 15 residues long. V was clipped by 0 bases and J by 7 bases, with 13 bases between them. The DNA for the CDR3 is TGCGCCAGCAGCCAAGATTACCAGGGGAGGAATGAGCAGTTCTTC. It specifies CASSQDYQGRNEQFF.

This clonotype was counted at least ten times. V and J are TRBV5-1 and TRBJ1-3; D is ambiguous. V was trimmed by 0 bases and J by 0 bases, leaving 13 bases between them. CDR3 size: 17 residues. Germline V gives CDR1 SGHRS, CDR2 YFSETQ. The CDR3 DNA is TGCGCCAGCAGCTTGGGTCCGGTCTGGGGCTCTGGAAACACCATATATTTT. This sequence encodes CASSLGPVWGSGNTIYF.

The chain carries TRBV6-1 and TRBJ2-5; no definite D call. Per germline, CDR1 MNHNS and CDR2 SASEGT. V gave up 8 bases and J gave up 5 bases, with 12 bases separating them. The length of the CDR3 is 12 residues. In DNA form, the CDR3 reads TGTGCCAGCCGGGTTAGAAGCGAGACCCAGTACTTC. Encoded protein: CASRVRSETQYF.

Many counts were recorded for this clonotype. The chain employs TRBV20-1 and TRBJ2-3; 8 bases are a match to TRBD2. With V trimmed by 1 base and J by 2 bases, 5 bases remained unmatched. Germline CDR1 reads DFQATT; CDR2 reads SNEGSKA (reference sequence). CDR3 length: 15 residues. CDR3 region: CSARVAGGPTDTQYF. CDR3 nucleotides: TGCAGTGCTAGAGTGGCGGGGGGCCCCACAGATACGCAGTATTTT.

CDR3 residues: CASSKQRTSSYNEQFF. DNA of the CDR3: TGTGCCAGCAGCAAACAGCGGACGAGCTCCTACAATGAGCAGTTCTTC. The rearrangement joins TRBV6-4 to TRBJ2-1, with D tentatively TRBD2 (5 bases). The V gene's germline CDR1 is MRHNA and CDR2 SNTAGT. This CDR3 spans 16 amino acids. Trimming pared 6 bases from V and 0 bases from J, leaving 15 bases between.

V is TRBV5-5 and J is TRBJ1-5; a weak D match, TRBD1 (5 bases). Germline loops: CDR1 SGHKS, CDR2 YYEKEE (reference sequence). The germline V and J ends were trimmed by 0 bases and 6 bases, with 13 bases remaining between them. CDR3 size: 15 residues. CDR3: CASSLGQGGTQPQHF. The DNA of the CDR3 is TGTGCCAGCAGCTTGGGTCAGGGAGGGACTCAGCCCCAGCATTTT.

Comments on this clonotype: Germline is not matched at one junction end, which may reflect a read error. This rearrangement joins TRBV2 to TRBJ2-7; D gene ambiguous. The germline CDR1 and CDR2 sequences are SNHLY and FYNNEI. The CDR3 consists of 12 residues. In DNA, the CDR3 is TGTGCCAGTAGTGCCCAGGCCGCTGAGCAGTACTTC. Its protein is CASSAQAAEQYF.

This clonotype occurred many times. The CDR3 loop reads CASSPLASGTGETQYF. CDR3 bases: TGCGCCAGCAGCCCATTGGCTAGCGGGACGGGGGAGACCCAGTACTTC. The V gene is TRBV5-1, the J gene TRBJ2-5; TRBD2 matches at 9 bases. The CDR3 has 16 residues. J gave up 5 bases and V 4 bases, and 12 bases lay outside the gene matches. CDR1 and CDR2 (germline): SGHRS, YFSETQ.

This clonotype was recorded at least ten times. V usage is TRBV5-1 and J usage is TRBJ2-2; no clear D. V was shortened by 4 bases and J by 4 bases, with 11 bases between the two germline ends. The CDR3 is 14 amino acids. Germline CDR1 and CDR2: SGHRS and YFSETQ. Here the CDR3 reads CASSPNERTGELFF. The CDR3 DNA follows: TGCGCCAGCAGCCCTAACGAACGCACCGGGGAGCTGTTTTTT.

This clonotype occurred a few times. This chain links TRBV9 with TRBJ2-1, with D hard to call. Germline V lookup: CDR1 SGDLS, CDR2 YYNGEE. The V end was cut by 2 bases, the J end by 0 bases, with 12 bases between. This CDR3 comprises 16 residues. In nucleotides, the CDR3 is TGTGCCAGCAGCGTCGGTATACAGCCCTCCTACAATGAGCAGTTCTTC. As protein: CASSVGIQPSYNEQFF.

This clonotype was seen a few times. V usage is TRBV11-2 and J usage is TRBJ1-3; 8 nucleotides match TRBD1. The CDR3 has 17 amino acids. Per the germline V gene, CDR1 is SGHAT and CDR2 is FQNNGV. V lost 0 bases, J lost 4 bases, and 8 bases stayed unmatched. The CDR3 is CASSLDVRTGNGNTIYF. CDR3 DNA: TGTGCCAGCAGCTTAGATGTTCGGACAGGGAACGGAAACACCATATATTTT.

This clonotype has a handful of counts. The chain has TRBV4-2 and TRBJ2-1; D unclear. The CDR3 runs 13 residues. Germline V gene lookup returns CDR1 LGHNA and CDR2 YNFKEQ. Trimming took 0 bases from V and 7 from J, leaving 7 bases between them. The CDR3 DNA is TGTGCCAGCAGCCAAGATCCCCAGAATGAGCAGTTCTTC. This encodes CASSQDPQNEQFF.

This clonotype was detected only a few times. The genes are TRBV9 and TRBJ1-2; no definite D call. CDR1 is SGDLS, CDR2 YYNGEE, per germline. The CDR3 contains 13 residues. The V and J ends lost 3 bases and 3 bases respectively, with 9 bases between them. The chain's CDR3 is CASSDHPDYGYTF. The CDR3 nucleotides read TGTGCCAGCAGCGATCACCCTGACTATGGCTACACCTTC.